Each of the 21 T cell receptor beta chains below was sequenced from the same sample in a study of T cell responses to AZD1222 COVID-19 vaccine. The table came from immunoSEQ multiplex PCR; TCRdb's copy has only in-frame clones and leaves some out. The sample carries fewer than 90,000 clones, approximately 90% recorded once. The material was peripheral blood, obtained on day 0 of AZD1222 vaccination. These receptors were obtained from an adult in good health.

CDR3 loop: CASSQGGGNNQPQHF. The DNA for the CDR3 is TGTGCCAGCAGCCAAGGAGGAGGTAACAATCAGCCCCAGCATTTT. V usage is TRBV3-1 (or the pseudogene TRBV3-2) and J usage is TRBJ1-5; D call uncertain. Trimming cost V 1 base and J 3 bases, with 10 bases left between them. The germline CDR1 and CDR2 sequences are LGHDT and YNNKEL (reference sequence). The CDR3 spans 15 residues.

This sequence joins TRBV9 and TRBJ1-1, with D possibly being TRBD1 (5 bases). There are 12 residues in the CDR3. Trimming pared 0 bases from V and 8 bases from J, leaving 8 bases between. The germline V gene encodes CDR1 SGDLS and CDR2 YYNGEE. As DNA, the CDR3 is TGTGCCAGCAGCGTAGGGGGCGGAGAAGCTTTCTTT. This translates into CASSVGGGEAFF.

The gene calls are TRBV2 and TRBJ2-5; a weak D match, TRBD1 (6 bases). V lost 6 bases to trimming and J lost 2 bases, with 16 bases between them. This CDR3 is 15 amino acids long. Germline loops: CDR1 SNHLY, CDR2 FYNNEI. The chain's CDR3 is CASSDQGILQETQYF. In nucleotides, the CDR3 is TGTGCCAGCAGCGACCAGGGGATCCTACAAGAGACCCAGTACTTC.

This chain links TRBV4-1 with TRBJ2-5; D remains ambiguous. The CDR3 spans 11 residues. V was cut by 0 bases and J by 5 bases, with 1 base left in between. CDR1 is MGHRA and CDR2 is YSYEKL in the germline V gene. The CDR3 spells CASSQEETQYF. CDR3 DNA: TGCGCCAGCAGCCAAGAGGAGACCCAGTACTTC.

The chain carries TRBV19 and TRBJ1-5; TRBD1 agrees at 8 bases. The V gene end was trimmed by 8 bases and the J gene end by 7 bases; junction bases not matched to a gene: 7. The CDR3 consists of 13 residues. Germline V CDR1 and CDR2: LNHDA, SQIVND (reference sequence). The CDR3 sequence is CASEDRAGQPQHF. The CDR3 nucleotides read TGTGCCAGTGAGGACAGGGCGGGCCAGCCCCAGCATTTT.

J is TRBJ1-2 and V is TRBV19; tentatively, D is TRBD1 (6 bases). The CDR3 contains 14 residues. V shed 3 bases and J shed 5 bases, with 13 bases lying between them. Germline CDR1 is LNHDA and CDR2 is SQIVND (reference sequence). The CDR3 DNA is TGTGCCAGTAGTATGGGGGCCTTGGATTATGGCTACACCTTC. Translation gives CASSMGALDYGYTF. The full variable domain, its missing parts supplied by reference TRBV19 and TRBJ1-2, is DGGITQSPKYLFRKEGQNVTLSCEQNLNHDAMYWYRQDPGQGLRLIYYSQIVNDFQKGDIAEGYSVSREKKESFPLTVTSAQKNPTAFYLCASSMGALDYGYTFGSGTRLTVV.

The V gene is TRBV28, the J gene TRBJ2-1; D gene ambiguous. The CDR3 contains 13 residues. The germline V gene encodes CDR1 MDHEN and CDR2 SYDVKM. Trimming took off 0 bases at V and 4 bases at J, with 4 bases between the two ends. The CDR3 nucleotides are TGTGCCAGCAGTTTATGGGGGTACAATGAGCAGTTCTTC. It translates to CASSLWGYNEQFF. The entire variable domain, with the rest obtained from reference TRBV28 and TRBJ2-1, is as follows: DVKVTQSSRYLVKRTGEKVFLECVQDMDHENMFWYRQDPGLGLRLIYFSYDVKMKEKGDIPEGYSVSREKKERFSLILESASTNQTSMYLCASSLWGYNEQFFGPGTRLTVL.

The chain has TRBV7-8 and TRBJ1-6; D may be TRBD1 (6 bases). In germline, CDR1 is SGHVS, CDR2 FQNEAQ. The ends were cut back, 5 bases at V and 5 bases at J, with 7 bases in the middle. The CDR3 is 13 residues long. The CDR3 nucleotides are TGTGCCAGCAGCCGGGACAATAATTCACCCCTCCACTTT. Its protein product is CASSRDNNSPLHF.

The chain links TRBV6-5 to TRBJ2-3; 7 bases agree with TRBD2. The germline V gene has CDR1 MNHEY and CDR2 SVGAGI. Losses at the gene ends were 6 bases for V and 4 bases for J; bases not matched to a gene: 10. The CDR3 length is 15 residues. CDR3 DNA sequence: TGTGCCAGCAGCCCACAGAGGACTAGAGCAGATACGCAGTATTTT. This encodes CASSPQRTRADTQYF.

The chain is built from TRBV3-1 (or the pseudogene TRBV3-2) and TRBJ1-2; D is unclear. The CDR3 contains 13 residues. Germline CDR1 and CDR2: LGHDT and YNNKEL (reference sequence). With 1 base removed from V and 4 bases from J, the gap between germline ends came to 7 bases. The CDR3 nucleotides are TGTGCCAGCAGCCAAGTGGGGTCCTATGGCTACACCTTC. It codes for CASSQVGSYGYTF.

The chain links TRBV6-2 or TRBV6-3 to TRBJ2-3; 9 bases match TRBD2. From germline, CDR1 is MNHEY and CDR2 SVGEGT. The trim removed 6 bases at V and 0 bases at J, leaving 1 base unmatched. The CDR3 is made up of 14 amino acids. CDR3 residues: CASSGLASTDTQYF. CDR3 bases: TGTGCCAGCAGCGGACTAGCGAGCACAGATACGCAGTATTTT.

This rearrangement joins TRBV5-1 to TRBJ2-1; no clear D. The CDR3 extends over 15 amino acids. The germline V gene has CDR1 SGHRS and CDR2 YFSETQ. V gave up 4 bases and J gave up 7 bases, with 18 bases separating them. The DNA for the CDR3 is TGCGCCAGCAGCCTGGCCCTCACGGCTGGGAATGAGCAGTTCTTC. It yields the protein CASSLALTAGNEQFF.

The rearrangement uses TRBV4-1 and TRBJ1-5; a weak D match, TRBD1 (6 bases). Germline V lookup: CDR1 MGHRA, CDR2 YSYEKL. The CDR3 consists of 15 residues. V lost 0 bases, J lost 6 bases, and 12 bases lay in between. The CDR3 nucleotides are TGCGCCAGCAGCCAAGACACAGGGACGACTCAGCCCCAGCATTTT. Translated: CASSQDTGTTQPQHF.

This chain uses TRBV5-4 with TRBJ2-1, with unresolved D. CDR1 and CDR2 (germline): SGHNT, YYREEE (reference sequence). CDR3 length: 13 residues. Trimming pared 2 bases from V and 8 bases from J, leaving 11 bases between. The CDR3 bases are TGTGCCAGCAGCTTCGTCCTCAGCGATGAGCAGTTCTTC. The encoded protein is CASSFVLSDEQFF.

The gene calls are TRBV7-9 and TRBJ2-2, with D possibly matching TRBD1 (6 bases). Trimming removed 1 base at V and 3 bases at J, with 6 bases between. The CDR3 sequence is 14 residues long. The V gene's germline CDR1 is SEHNR and CDR2 FQNEAQ (reference sequence). Written as DNA, the CDR3 is TGTGCCAGCAGCTTAGGGACAGACACCGGGGAGCTGTTTTTT. Residues: CASSLGTDTGELFF.

The V gene is TRBV18, the J gene TRBJ2-1; possibly TRBD1 for D (5 bases). Trimming removed 4 bases from V and 7 bases from J, with 11 bases in between. CDR1 and CDR2 (germline): KGHSH, LQKENI. This CDR3 contains 13 residues. For the CDR3, the DNA is TGTGCCAGCTCACAAGAACAGGTTAATGAGCAGTTCTTC. It encodes CASSQEQVNEQFF.

The genes are TRBV12-3 or TRBV12-4 and TRBJ1-3; no firm D call. The CDR3 runs to 11 residues. V lost 7 bases and J 4 bases, leaving 5 bases between the germline ends. The CDR3 nucleotides read TGTGCCAGCAACGTAGGAAACACCATATATTTT. As protein: CASNVGNTIYF.

The chain has TRBV5-1 and TRBJ1-1; TRBD1 matches at 8 bases. V gave up 4 bases and J gave up 5 bases; unmatched junction bases: 4. This CDR3 region has 13 residues. Germline V lookup: CDR1 SGHRS, CDR2 YFSETQ. The CDR3 sequence: CASSTGQGTEAFF. CDR3 nucleotide sequence: TGCGCCAGCAGCACCGGACAGGGAACTGAAGCTTTCTTT.

This clone was counted a single time. The rearrangement joins TRBV2 to TRBJ2-5, with D possibly being TRBD2 (6 bases). Germline CDR1 reads SNHLY; CDR2 reads FYNNEI. The CDR3 is 13 amino acids. V was shortened by 7 bases and J by 5 bases, with 14 bases between the two germline ends. The CDR3 DNA follows: TGTGCCAGCACCATGAACAGCGGGGAGACCCAGTACTTC. It codes for CASTMNSGETQYF.

The rearrangement links TRBV11-2 to TRBJ2-3; D is perhaps TRBD2 (7 bases). V shed 4 bases and J shed 1 base, with 12 bases lying between them. Germline V CDR1 and CDR2: SGHAT, FQNNGV. The CDR3 covers 15 residues. The CDR3 DNA reads as TGTGCCAGCAGCTATCGGGGGGCCGGCACAGATACGCAGTATTTT. As protein: CASSYRGAGTDTQYF.

The chain is built from TRBV28 and TRBJ1-1; TRBD1 might be the D (5 bases). CDR3 size: 11 residues. Germline CDR1 and CDR2: MDHEN and SYDVKM. The V gene lost 4 bases and the J gene lost 13 bases, with 13 bases spanning the gap. The CDR3 region is CASSSGAPGFF. The CDR3 bases are TGTGCCAGCAGTTCCGGGGCACCAGGTTTCTTT.